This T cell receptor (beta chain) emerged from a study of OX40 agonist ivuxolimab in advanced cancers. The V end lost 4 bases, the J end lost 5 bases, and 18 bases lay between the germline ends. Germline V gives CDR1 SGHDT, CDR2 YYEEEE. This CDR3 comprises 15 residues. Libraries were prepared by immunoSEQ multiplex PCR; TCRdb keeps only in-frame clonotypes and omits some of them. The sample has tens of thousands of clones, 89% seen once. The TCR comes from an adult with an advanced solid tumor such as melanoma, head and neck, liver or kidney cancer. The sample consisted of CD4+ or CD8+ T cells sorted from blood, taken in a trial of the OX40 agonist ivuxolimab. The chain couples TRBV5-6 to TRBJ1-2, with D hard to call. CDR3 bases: TGTGCCAGCAGCCCCTATTCGACTCACTTATATGGCTACACCTTC. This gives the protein CASSPYSTHLYGYTF.